This T cell receptor beta chain was recorded in a study of T cells in localized non-small cell lung cancer (dated by TCRdb to the early 2020s). Study-level background: The study examined T cell repertoires in a few hundred patients with early-stage NSCLC and compared tumors with uninvolved tumor-adjacent lungs. All 240 or so NSCLC patients in the cohort were treatment-naive and had localized lung tumors that were resected. NSCLC patients had a mean age of around 70 years, and 129 were male and 85 to 110 female.

V and J are trimmed by 4 bases and 0 bases, and the gene matches miss 6 bases of the junction. Counted from cysteine to phenylalanine, this CDR3 has 15 amino acids. Here the CDR3 DNA is all that survives: 45 bases in frame from base 1. The germline V gene provides CDR1 SGHRS and CDR2 YFSETQ. The immunoSEQ Assay was used to sequence TCR beta CDR3 regions from DNA. The published analysis was carried out like this. To compute T cell density, TCR beta template counts were normalized to usable DNA, which was estimated by amplifying housekeeping genes. The preseqR package was used to estimate richness by extrapolating to 400,000 templates for PBMC samples and to 120,000 templates for tissue samples. Clonality was calculated as one minus Pielou's evenness. Tissue-enriched TCRs were identified by differential abundance testing using productive amino-acid clonotypes, minimum total count 5 and alpha 0.1. The Jaccard Index and the Morisita Overlap Index were used to quantify repertoire overlap between compartments. GLIPH grouped TCR beta CDR3s together with public tetramer-defined viral CDR3s, and a viral motif had to include at least three viral sequences and show V-gene enrichment. What TCRdb holds here is the immuneACCESS table cut down to in-frame rearrangements. Part of the clones is not present; checked against another copy, under half of the missing clones reflect an unresolved V gene, and the others are unexplained. The D gene and trimming were derived from the DNA, and the V and J assignments and clone size from that table. The sample table holds some 51,000 clones, of which roughly 85% were seen once. The ten largest make up approximately 5.6% of the sample.

At diagnosis, tumor, uninvolved tumor-adjacent lung and peripheral blood were collected and then preserved as a mix of FFPE and fresh-frozen material. Blood samples were analyzed as peripheral blood mononuclear cells for TCR repertoire profiling. Comment on this clone: It lacks a known antigen. It has no much larger one-base neighbor in the sample; base qualities were not kept.

The paper's findings and limits, for the study overall: A median of approximately 50 of the top 100 tumor clones turned up in the paired uninvolved adjacent lung, and under 30 of those clones also ranked among the top 100 of that same adjacent lung. Higher T cell density in blood was associated with longer overall survival, whereas higher clonality in adjacent lung was associated with shorter survival. The highest T cell clonality was observed in uninvolved tumor-adjacent lung, where clonality exceeded that of tumor, suggesting that antigenic responses were more focused in uninvolved tumor-adjacent lung. Because the study design was exploratory, TCR variables were selected using unadjusted p-values without false-discovery rate correction. Because multi-region sequencing of the tumors was not done, intratumor heterogeneity could not be ruled out.

The sequence was obtained from a woman aged 35-70 years with stage I lung adenocarcinoma. The V and J segments used are TRBV5-1 and TRBJ1-1; TRBD1 matches 7 bases in the middle. The sequencing here drew on peripheral blood, taken before any cancer treatment. At the DNA level, the sequence is TGCGCCAGCAGCAAAACGACAGGGATGAACACTGAAGCTTTCTTT. It translates as CASSKTTGMNTEAFF.